This TCR beta chain was sequenced for a study of neurological immune-mediated disorders. The CDR3 spans 13 residues. Trimming removed 5 bases from V and 4 bases from J, with 11 bases in between. CDR1 and CDR2 from the germline V gene are LNHNV and YYDKDF (reference sequence). This clonotype was seen at least ten times. By 5'RACE with 10-nucleotide random UMIs, the cDNA was made. TCRdb used MiXCR to reprocess the 5' RACE reads, holding one entry per CDR3 protein. The sample holds 65,000 to 70,000 distinct CDR3 sequences, 3.5% to 5% seen once. Unsorted libraries were generated from 2 million PBMCs held at -80 degrees C.

This chain links TRBV15 with TRBJ1-1, with D maybe TRBD1 (5 bases). Sequenced: PBMCs. The TCR comes from a man aged 25-45 years with multiple sclerosis. CDR3 nucleotide sequence: TGTGCCACCAGCGGCGCGGGGGGCACTGAAGCTTTCTTT. Protein: CATSGAGGTEAFF. The full variable domain, in which reference TRBV15 and TRBJ1-1 provide the parts outside the CDR3, is DAMVIQNPRYQVTQFGKPVTLSCSQTLNHNVMYWYQQKSSQAPKLLFHYYDKDFNNEADTPDNFQSRRPNTSFCFLDIRSPGLGDTAMYLCATSGAGGTEAFFGQGTRLTVV.